A single sample gave rise to the 29 T cell receptor beta chains below, sequenced in a study of human T cells and chemical hapten exposure. One entry per CDR3 protein results from TCRdb running MiXCR on the RACE reads. The table lists some 54,000 distinct CDR3 sequences, about a tenth of them singletons. Indicated time point: patch test 2, 6 weeks after DPC sensitization. Indicated treatment: therapeutic diphenylcyclopropenone sensitization with weekly scalp DPC. The specimen comprised whole blood, sampled in connection with sensitization to the hapten diphenylcyclopropenone (DPC). All receptors come from a woman between 45 and 60 years old with alopecia areata. Some clones in this sample may be carry-over from other donors' samples.

V usage is TRBV6-1 and J usage is TRBJ1-2; the match to TRBD1 covers 9 bases. Germline trimming cut 5 bases from V and 5 bases from J; bases unmatched to any gene: 6. In germline, CDR1 is MNHNS, CDR2 SASEGT. The CDR3 is 14 residues long. The DNA for the CDR3 is TGTGCCAGCAGTTACCGGGACAGGGTTTATGGCTACACCTTC. Its translation: CASSYRDRVYGYTF.

Ten or more counts support this clonotype. The chain has TRBV15 and TRBJ1-1; D unclear. Germline V gene sequence: CDR1 LNHNV, CDR2 YYDKDF (reference sequence). The V end was cut by 0 bases, the J end by 5 bases, with 10 bases between. The CDR3 runs to 14 residues. The CDR3 nucleotides are TGTGCCACCAGCAGAGATCCGTTGGGGACTGAAGCTTTCTTT. As protein: CATSRDPLGTEAFF. Combining the CDR3 with reference TRBV15 and TRBJ1-1 gives the whole variable domain DAMVIQNPRYQVTQFGKPVTLSCSQTLNHNVMYWYQQKSSQAPKLLFHYYDKDFNNEADTPDNFQSRRPNTSFCFLDIRSPGLGDTAMYLCATSRDPLGTEAFFGQGTRLTVV.

This clonotype was observed many times. The chain carries TRBV28 and TRBJ2-7, with 7 bases that match TRBD1. Germline V gene lookup returns CDR1 MDHEN and CDR2 SYDVKM. The CDR3 sequence is 15 residues long. V lost 6 bases and J lost 2; bases outside the gene matches: 10. Here the CDR3 reads CASSSIDRAAYEQYF. The CDR3 nucleotides are TGTGCCAGCAGCTCCATCGACAGGGCTGCCTACGAGCAGTACTTC.

Remarks on this clonotype: This sequence may be a read error, since a much larger clone differs from it by one base. This rearrangement joins TRBV5-8 to TRBJ1-3, with 8 bases lining up with TRBD1. The CDR3 loop spans 15 amino acids. Per the germline V gene, CDR1 is SGHTS and CDR2 is YDEGEE. CDR3: CASSSGQGPGNTKYF. The DNA of the CDR3 is TGTGCCAGCAGCTCCGGACAGGGCCCTGGAAACACCAAATATTTT.

This clonotype appeared a few times. The chain is built from TRBV28 and TRBJ2-2; D is perhaps TRBD1 (5 bases). This CDR3 spans 14 amino acids. Germline V CDR1 and CDR2: MDHEN, SYDVKM. V lost 6 bases, J lost 3 bases, and 11 bases lay in between. CDR3 coding DNA: TGTGCCAGCAGCCAGGGATCGGACACCGGGGAGCTGTTTTTT. Translation: CASSQGSDTGELFF.

This clonotype has just a few counts. The chain is built from TRBV29-1 and TRBJ2-1; unclear D gene. From germline, CDR1 is SQVTM and CDR2 ANQGSEA. This CDR3 is built from 12 residues. V was cut by 4 bases and J by 4 bases, with 8 bases left in between. The CDR3 spells CSVASGYNEQFF. CDR3 DNA: TGCAGCGTTGCTTCCGGTTACAATGAGCAGTTCTTC.

Ten or more counts support this clonotype. The J gene is TRBJ1-3, the V gene TRBV6-5; D ambiguous. Germline CDR1 reads MNHEY; CDR2 reads SVGAGI. CDR3 length equals 15 residues. The germline V and J ends were trimmed by 0 bases and 0 bases, with 6 bases remaining between them. The CDR3 DNA sequence: TGTGCCAGCAGTTACTCTCCGGACTCTGGAAACACCATATATTTT. It encodes CASSYSPDSGNTIYF.

The V gene is TRBV6-5, the J gene TRBJ1-6; 10 positions match TRBD1. V shed 6 bases and J 10 bases; nucleotides not matched to a gene: 9. In germline, CDR1 is MNHEY, CDR2 SVGAGI. The CDR3 runs 15 residues. DNA of the CDR3: TGTGCCAGCAGCCGGGACAGGGGAGTGCAGTCACCCCTCCACTTT. It translates to CASSRDRGVQSPLHF.

J is TRBJ2-4 and V is TRBV18, with a possible D match to TRBD2 (6 bases). The CDR3 is 16 residues long. Germline CDR1 KGHSH, CDR2 LQKENI. Deletions cut 3 bases from V and 3 bases from J, with 15 bases between. DNA of the CDR3: TGTGCCAGCTCACCCCGGGCTCAGGGACTCAAAAACATTCAGTACTTC. Translation gives CASSPRAQGLKNIQYF.

This chain uses TRBV4-2 with TRBJ2-3, with 8 nucleotides matching TRBD1. Germline CDR1 and CDR2: LGHNA and YNFKEQ. V lost 3 bases to trimming and J lost 0 bases; unmatched junction nucleotides: 8. The CDR3 length is 17 residues. This chain's CDR3 is CASSHQGTGDSTDTQYF. CDR3 nucleotide sequence: TGTGCCAGCAGCCACCAAGGGACAGGCGATAGCACAGATACGCAGTATTTT.

This clonotype has just a few counts. The chain carries TRBV11-2 and TRBJ2-7, with D uncertain. The CDR3 extends over 16 amino acids. The germline V gene has CDR1 SGHAT and CDR2 FQNNGV. Trimming shortened V by 1 base and J by 4 bases, and 17 bases separated the two germline ends. CDR3: CASSLVILSEDYEQYF. CDR3 DNA: TGTGCCAGCAGCTTAGTCATCCTGAGCGAGGATTACGAGCAGTACTTC.

J is TRBJ2-1 and V is TRBV7-2, with D unresolved. Per germline, CDR1 SGHTA and CDR2 FQGNSA. The length of the CDR3 is 12 residues. Trimming left V 2 bases short and J 10 bases short, with 9 bases between. The CDR3 DNA sequence: TGTGCCAGCAGCTTAAGGGTGAGCGAGCAGTTCTTC. Protein: CASSLRVSEQFF.

This clonotype was seen only a few times. J is TRBJ1-5 and V is TRBV28; 8 bases are shared with TRBD1. Trimming at V came to 11 bases and at J to 4 bases, leaving 4 bases not matched to a gene. The CDR3 contains 12 residues. Germline assignment: CDR1 MDHEN and CDR2 SYDVKM. CDR3 region: CACGQGNQPQHF. CDR3 DNA: TGTGCCTGCGGACAGGGTAATCAGCCCCAGCATTTT.

This clonotype came up a few times. The chain recombines TRBV12-3 or TRBV12-4 with TRBJ2-1, with TRBD1 as a possible D gene (5 bases). Trimming shortened V by 3 bases and J by 2 bases, and 11 bases separated the two germline ends. The CDR3 covers 15 residues. The CDR3 sequence is CASSLRQGAYNEQFF. The CDR3 DNA sequence: TGTGCCAGCAGTTTGCGCCAGGGCGCCTACAATGAGCAGTTCTTC.

CDR3 sequence: CASSLSVSGQPQHF. The CDR3, as DNA: TGTGCCAGCAGTTTATCAGTTTCGGGCCAGCCCCAGCATTTT. This chain joins TRBV28 and TRBJ1-5; no clear D gene. The germline V gene has CDR1 MDHEN and CDR2 SYDVKM. The CDR3 totals 14 residues. Trimming removed 1 base from V and 7 bases from J, with 11 bases in between.

This clonotype was observed at least ten times. The rearrangement uses TRBV7-8 and TRBJ2-1; D is undetermined. V was pared by 2 bases and J by 10 bases, with 9 bases between. The CDR3 runs to 12 residues. Germline assignment: CDR1 SGHVS and CDR2 FQNEAQ. In DNA form, the CDR3 reads TGTGCCAGCAGCTTACCGAACCCCGAGCAGTTCTTC. Translated: CASSLPNPEQFF.

This clonotype was seen at least ten times. J is TRBJ1-1 and V is TRBV28; perhaps TRBD1 as D (5 bases). The CDR3 loop spans 13 amino acids. Germline V gives CDR1 MDHEN, CDR2 SYDVKM. V gave up 3 bases and J gave up 4 bases, with 9 bases separating them. The CDR3 DNA reads TGTGCCAGCAGTTTTAAGGGGAGCACTGAAGCTTTCTTT. It is translated as CASSFKGSTEAFF.

V and J are TRBV12-3 or TRBV12-4 and TRBJ1-1; D is ambiguous. The CDR3 is 14 amino acids. The V end was cut by 6 bases, the J end by 1 base, with 12 bases between. The CDR3 reads CASRSPYGNTEAFF. DNA of the CDR3: TGTGCCAGCAGATCCCCCTACGGGAACACTGAAGCTTTCTTT.

The rearrangement uses TRBV28 and TRBJ1-5; D is possibly TRBD1 (5 bases). The CDR3 runs 17 residues. The germline V gene has CDR1 MDHEN and CDR2 SYDVKM. Trimming removed 9 bases from V and 0 bases from J, with 21 bases in between. Here the CDR3 DNA reads TGTGCCAGTCTGACAGCCGCTATACCGTTTAGCAATCAGCCCCAGCATTTT. Translated: CASLTAAIPFSNQPQHF.

The V call is TRBV21-1, the J call TRBJ1-5; no DNA check was done on the table's D call, TRBD1. TRBV21-1 is a documented pseudogene. CDR3 length: 18 residues. CDR3 in DNA: TGTGCCAGCAGCAAAGAGGGTTCGTACCTGACACAGGATCAGCCCCAGCATTTT. Translation gives CASSKEGSYLTQDQPQHF.

This clonotype was seen a handful of times. The gene calls are TRBV18 and TRBJ2-3; possibly TRBD1 for D (6 bases). The CDR3 loop spans 15 amino acids. The V gene lost 0 bases and the J gene lost 1 base, with 8 bases spanning the gap. CDR1 KGHSH and CDR2 LQKENI come from the germline V gene. The CDR3 region is CASSPPTGRTDTQYF. CDR3 nucleotide sequence: TGTGCCAGCTCACCACCGACAGGACGCACAGATACGCAGTATTTT.

This sequence joins TRBV5-1 and TRBJ2-1; maybe TRBD2 (7 bases). Trimming shortened V by 6 bases and J by 2 bases, and 15 bases separated the two germline ends. CDR1 and CDR2 from the germline V gene are SGHRS and YFSETQ. The CDR3 sequence is 15 residues long. CDR3 in amino acids: CASTPGGGPYNEQFF. Here the CDR3 DNA reads TGCGCCAGCACCCCCGGCGGGGGCCCCTACAATGAGCAGTTCTTC.

The V gene is TRBV5-1, the J gene TRBJ2-6, with D unresolved. Germline CDR1 SGHRS, CDR2 YFSETQ. V was pared by 2 bases and J by 0 bases, with 9 bases between. The length of the CDR3 is 16 residues. This CDR3 is CASSFSSGSGANVLTF. DNA of the CDR3: TGCGCCAGCAGCTTTTCTTCGGGCTCTGGGGCCAACGTCCTGACTTTC. The complete variable domain, with remaining parts taken from reference TRBV5-1 and TRBJ2-6, reads KAGVTQTPRYLIKTRGQQVTLSCSPISGHRSVSWYQQTPGQGLQFLFEYFSETQRNKGNFPGRFSGRQFSNSRSEMNVSTLELGDSALYLCASSFSSGSGANVLTFGAGSRLTVL.

This clonotype was counted ten times or more. This chain uses TRBV7-9 with TRBJ1-1, with TRBD1 as a possible D gene (6 bases). V lost 3 bases to trimming and J lost 4 bases, with 12 bases between them. The germline V gene encodes CDR1 SEHNR and CDR2 FQNEAQ (reference sequence). CDR3 length equals 14 residues. Written as DNA, the CDR3 is TGTGCCAGCAGCTTGGGGGCAGCGAGCACTGAAGCTTTCTTT. Protein product: CASSLGAASTEAFF.

This clonotype appeared many times. V and J are TRBV29-1 and TRBJ2-7; D call uncertain. CDR3 length equals 12 residues. The germline V gene has CDR1 SQVTM and CDR2 ANQGSEA. Trimming pared 4 bases from V and 0 bases from J, leaving 7 bases between. CDR3 loop: CSVGTHSYEQYF. The CDR3 DNA reads TGCAGCGTTGGGACGCACTCCTACGAGCAGTACTTC.

The chain uses TRBV20-1 and TRBJ1-6; the D gene is possibly TRBD1 (6 bases). The CDR3 extends over 15 amino acids. Per the germline V gene, CDR1 is DFQATT and CDR2 is SNEGSKA (reference sequence). Trimming removed 5 bases from V and 0 bases from J, with 11 bases in between. The CDR3: CSAPQGASYNSPLHF. The CDR3 coding sequence is TGCAGTGCTCCACAGGGAGCCTCCTATAATTCACCCCTCCACTTT.

This clonotype has ten or more counts. The chain is built from TRBV29-1 and TRBJ2-2; perhaps TRBD1 as D (5 bases). V lost 3 bases, J lost 2 bases, and 10 bases lay in between. Germline CDR1 is SQVTM and CDR2 is ANQGSEA. The CDR3 spans 14 residues. CDR3 loop: CSVERQINTGELFF. DNA of the CDR3: TGCAGCGTTGAGAGACAGATCAACACCGGGGAGCTGTTTTTT.

This clonotype was counted a few times. J is TRBJ2-7 and V is TRBV7-2, with a tentative D call TRBD1 (6 bases). Trimming stripped 4 bases from V and 0 bases from J, with 10 bases between. There are 14 residues in the CDR3. Germline V CDR1 and CDR2: SGHTA, FQGNSA. The CDR3 region has the DNA TGTGCCAGCAGCTCCGACAGGAGCTCCTACGAGCAGTACTTC. Translation: CASSSDRSSYEQYF.

This clonotype occurred many times. The V and J genes are TRBV6-5 and TRBJ2-7, with D hard to call. Trimming cost V 6 bases and J 2 bases, with 26 bases left between them. The CDR3 extends over 18 amino acids. Germline V gene sequence: CDR1 MNHEY, CDR2 SVGAGI. CDR3 region: CASSGRSVRSTGAYEQYF. The CDR3, as DNA: TGTGCCAGCAGCGGACGTTCGGTAAGGTCCACTGGGGCCTACGAGCAGTACTTC.